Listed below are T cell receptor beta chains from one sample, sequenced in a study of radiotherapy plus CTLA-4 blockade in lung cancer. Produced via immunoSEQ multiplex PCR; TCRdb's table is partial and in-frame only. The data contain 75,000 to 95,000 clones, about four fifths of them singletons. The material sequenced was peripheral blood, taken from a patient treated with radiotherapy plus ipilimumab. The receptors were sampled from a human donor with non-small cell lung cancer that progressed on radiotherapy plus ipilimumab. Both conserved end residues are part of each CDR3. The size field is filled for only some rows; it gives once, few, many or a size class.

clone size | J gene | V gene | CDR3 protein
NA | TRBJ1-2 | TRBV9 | CASSAVGNYGYTF
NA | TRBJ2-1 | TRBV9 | CASSVATYNEQFF
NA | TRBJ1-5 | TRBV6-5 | CASRKQGYSNQPQHF
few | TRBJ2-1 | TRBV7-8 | CASSSEGITSVDWGEQFF
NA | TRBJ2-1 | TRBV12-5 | CASAQGTGTSQFF
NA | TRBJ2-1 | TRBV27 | CASSLSWGQNWVDNEQFF
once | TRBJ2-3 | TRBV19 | CASSHRGGTDTQYF
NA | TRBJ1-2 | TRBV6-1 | CASSDSPLRNYGYTF
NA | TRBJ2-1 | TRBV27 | CASSHRGAYNEQFF
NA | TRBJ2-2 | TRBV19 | CASSRDRGLFGELFF
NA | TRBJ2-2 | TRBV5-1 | CASSSNQLAYSTNTGELFF
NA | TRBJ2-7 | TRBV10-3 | CAISEVGAPDEQYF
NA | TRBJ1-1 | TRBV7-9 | CASSLVAGTPDTEAFF
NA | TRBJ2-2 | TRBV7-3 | CASSLKLDAGEPFF
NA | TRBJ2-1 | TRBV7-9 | CASYPGQGVGEQFF
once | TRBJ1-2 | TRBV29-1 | CSARKTGYGYTF
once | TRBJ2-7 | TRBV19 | CASSIGGSFDEQYF
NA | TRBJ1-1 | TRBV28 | CASRTGAEAFF
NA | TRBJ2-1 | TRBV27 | CASSFQGQPYNEQFF
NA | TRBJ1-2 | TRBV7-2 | CASSPPRRETYGYTF
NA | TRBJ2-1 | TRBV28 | CASIGGSSYNEQFF
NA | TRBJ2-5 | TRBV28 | CASSFSQARETQYF
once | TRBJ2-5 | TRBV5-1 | CASSSGGGQVGETQYF
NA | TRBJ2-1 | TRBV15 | CATSSGQGYNEQFF
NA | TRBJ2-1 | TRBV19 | CASSIPGVGDEQFF
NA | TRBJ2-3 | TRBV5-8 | CASSLLAGGLTDTQYF
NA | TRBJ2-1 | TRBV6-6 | CASSSLTSGAYNEQFF
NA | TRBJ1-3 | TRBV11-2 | CASSLGASGNTIYF
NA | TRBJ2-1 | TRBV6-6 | CASLSPLRDNEQFF